This passage covers 17 T cell receptor beta chains from one sample sequenced in a study of blood T cell repertoires in COVID-19. This table comes from immunoSEQ multiplex PCR, and its TCRdb copy is limited to in-frame clones, with some not included. The sample has roughly 260,000 clones, approximately 91% seen once. Sequenced material: peripheral blood. The receptor set was obtained from a person aged 18 to 30 with COVID-19, enrolled during active disease.

This chain connects TRBV24-1 to TRBJ1-5; perhaps TRBD1 as D (6 bases). V was trimmed by 4 bases and J by 3 bases, leaving 12 bases between them. Germline loops: CDR1 KGHDR, CDR2 SFDVKD. The CDR3 runs to 15 residues. CDR3 sequence: CATSDSRGPNQPQHF. CDR3 in DNA: TGTGCCACCAGTGACTCCAGGGGTCCCAATCAGCCCCAGCATTTT.

The rearrangement links TRBV3-1 (or the pseudogene TRBV3-2) to TRBJ2-2; weak D call: TRBD2 (5 bases). This CDR3 has 15 amino acids. V shed 1 base and J shed 5 bases, with 11 bases lying between them. Germline V CDR1 and CDR2: LGHDT, YNNKEL (reference sequence). CDR3 in amino acids: CASSQAAGGTGELFF. The CDR3 DNA reads as TGTGCCAGCAGCCAAGCGGCGGGTGGGACCGGGGAGCTGTTTTTT.

CDR3: CASSSGTDTYNEQFF. For the CDR3, the DNA is TGTGCCAGCAGCTCTGGGACAGACACCTACAATGAGCAGTTCTTC. V is TRBV7-9 and J is TRBJ2-1; 7 nucleotides line up with TRBD1. This CDR3 region has 15 residues. The germline V gene has CDR1 SEHNR and CDR2 FQNEAQ (reference sequence). V was pared by 4 bases and J by 2 bases, with 5 bases of the junction left unmatched. Full variable domain (remainder filled in from reference TRBV7-9 and TRBJ2-1): DTGVSQNPRHKITKRGQNVTFRCDPISEHNRLYWYRQTLGQGPEFLTYFQNEAQLEKSRLLSDRFSAERPKGSFSTLEIQRTEQGDSAMYLCASSSGTDTYNEQFFGPGTRLTVL.

The V and J genes are TRBV19 and TRBJ2-2, with TRBD2 identical over 12 bases. Germline V lookup: CDR1 LNHDA, CDR2 SQIVND (reference sequence). Losses at the gene ends were 5 bases for V and 4 bases for J; bases not matched to a gene: 11. This CDR3 contains 18 residues. In DNA, the CDR3 is TGTGCCAGTAGTGGGTGGACTAGCGGGATGGGGAGCACCGGGGAGCTGTTTTTT. Its translation: CASSGWTSGMGSTGELFF. The full variable domain, rest sourced from reference TRBV19 and TRBJ2-2, is DGGITQSPKYLFRKEGQNVTLSCEQNLNHDAMYWYRQDPGQGLRLIYYSQIVNDFQKGDIAEGYSVSREKKESFPLTVTSAQKNPTAFYLCASSGWTSGMGSTGELFFGEGSRLTVL.

This clone was detected only once. Other DNA variants within this sample encode the same CDR3. Written as DNA, the CDR3 is TGCGCCAGCAGCCAGGGGACTAGCGGGAACAATGAGCAGTTCTTC. It translates to CASSQGTSGNNEQFF. The chain joins TRBV4-1 to TRBJ2-1, with TRBD2 matching 13 bases. The V and J ends lost 3 bases and 5 bases, in that order; junction bases with no gene match: 1. The CDR3 spans 15 residues. Per the germline V gene, CDR1 is MGHRA and CDR2 is YSYEKL.

In DNA form, the CDR3 reads TGCGCCAGCAGTCCCGGGACAGGGGGCATCGATCAGCCCCAGCATTTT. Its protein is CASSPGTGGIDQPQHF. The J gene is TRBJ1-5, the V gene TRBV5-1; 12 bases are shared with TRBD1. The J segment lost 5 bases and the V segment lost 5 bases, leaving 8 bases of the junction unmatched. Germline V lookup: CDR1 SGHRS, CDR2 YFSETQ. This CDR3 is built from 16 residues.

V and J are TRBV27 and TRBJ2-2; 12 bases fit TRBD2. Germline V gene sequence: CDR1 MNHEY, CDR2 SMNVEV (reference sequence). V lost 7 bases, J lost 2 bases, and 2 bases stayed unmatched. The CDR3 has 15 residues. The CDR3 spells CASKGLAGNTGELFF. In nucleotides, the CDR3 is TGTGCCAGCAAGGGACTAGCGGGCAACACCGGGGAGCTGTTTTTT.

The chain joins TRBV6-6 to TRBJ2-7; no clear D. The V gene lost 2 bases and the J gene lost 1 base, with 15 bases spanning the gap. This CDR3 spans 16 amino acids. The V gene's germline CDR1 is MNHNY and CDR2 SVGAGI (reference sequence). CDR3 amino acids: CASSYPAPTGSYEQYF. In DNA, the CDR3 is TGTGCCAGCAGTTACCCCGCCCCCACGGGTTCCTACGAGCAGTACTTC.

The chain has TRBV7-9 and TRBJ1-2; D is perhaps TRBD1 (5 bases). Germline values: CDR1 SEHNR, CDR2 FQNEAQ (reference sequence). The ends were cut back, 5 bases at V and 5 bases at J, with 15 bases in the middle. The CDR3 totals 14 residues. This CDR3 is CASSPSTDLYGYTF. For the CDR3, the DNA is TGTGCCAGCAGCCCCTCGACAGACCTATATGGCTACACCTTC.

DNA of the CDR3: TGTGCCAGCTCACCACCCCCTCGGGATAGCGGGAGAGAGACCCAGTACTTC. It translates to CASSPPPRDSGRETQYF. V is TRBV18 and J is TRBJ2-5; 9 nucleotides match TRBD2. This CDR3 has 17 residues. V lost 0 bases and J lost 4; bases outside the gene matches: 9. The germline gives CDR1 KGHSH, CDR2 LQKENI.

The chain combines TRBV25-1 with TRBJ2-1; 7 bases align to TRBD2. CDR1 and CDR2 (germline): MGHDK, SYGVNS. The CDR3 is 14 residues long. V lost 2 bases, J lost 6 bases, and 4 bases stayed unmatched. The CDR3 DNA reads TGTGCCAGCAGTGAACCCGGGAGGCTCAATGAGCAGTTCTTC. Translation: CASSEPGRLNEQFF.

CDR3 region: CASSSGLAGSPGELFF. The DNA of the CDR3 is TGTGCCAGCAGTAGCGGACTAGCGGGATCCCCCGGGGAGCTGTTTTTT. This chain joins TRBV6-2 or TRBV6-3 and TRBJ2-2; 12 bases match TRBD2. With 5 bases clipped from V and 6 bases from J, the junction kept 7 bases outside the gene matches. This CDR3 spans 16 amino acids. Germline values: CDR1 MNHEY, CDR2 SVGEGT.

The chain carries TRBV24-1 and TRBJ2-2; a possible D gene is TRBD2 (6 bases). The germline CDR1 and CDR2 sequences are KGHDR and SFDVKD. CDR3 length equals 14 residues. V gave up 10 bases and J gave up 2 bases, with 13 bases separating them. CDR3 DNA: TGTGCCACTAGTACTAGCTACAACACCGGGGAGCTGTTTTTT. Translation: CATSTSYNTGELFF.

The chain combines TRBV3-1 (or the pseudogene TRBV3-2) with TRBJ2-1; TRBD2 aligns across 10 bases. The CDR3 contains 18 residues. The V segment lost 1 base and the J segment 4 bases; nucleotides outside the gene matches: 10. Per the germline V gene, CDR1 is LGHDT and CDR2 is YNNKEL (reference sequence). CDR3 in amino acids: CASSQAPIGLAVYNEQFF. The CDR3 DNA reads as TGTGCCAGCAGCCAAGCCCCCATAGGACTAGCGGTTTACAATGAGCAGTTCTTC.

The rearrangement joins TRBV28 to TRBJ2-1; D perhaps matches TRBD2 (5 bases). V lost 6 bases and J 4 bases, leaving 13 bases between the germline ends. The CDR3 sequence is 14 residues long. CDR1 MDHEN and CDR2 SYDVKM come from the germline V gene. Written as DNA, the CDR3 is TGTGCCAGCAGATTGATTGGGAGTTACAATGAGCAGTTCTTC. Translation gives CASRLIGSYNEQFF.

This clone was picked up one time. The chain uses TRBV5-4 and TRBJ2-5; D may be TRBD2 (6 bases). V was shortened by 4 bases and J by 3 bases, with 10 bases between the two germline ends. There are 13 residues in the CDR3. Germline values: CDR1 SGHNT, CDR2 YYREEE (reference sequence). The CDR3 region is CASSRGLEETQYF. CDR3 coding DNA: TGTGCCAGCAGCCGGGGACTGGAAGAGACCCAGTACTTC.

The V call is TRBV4-1, the J call TRBJ2-2; TRBD1 aligns across 8 bases. The V and J ends lost 0 bases and 5 bases, in that order; junction bases with no gene match: 5. The CDR3 runs to 16 residues. Germline V gives CDR1 MGHRA, CDR2 YSYEKL. Here the CDR3 DNA reads TGCGCCAGCAGCCAAGACCAGGGGGCGCGGACCGGGGAGCTGTTTTTT. It specifies CASSQDQGARTGELFF.